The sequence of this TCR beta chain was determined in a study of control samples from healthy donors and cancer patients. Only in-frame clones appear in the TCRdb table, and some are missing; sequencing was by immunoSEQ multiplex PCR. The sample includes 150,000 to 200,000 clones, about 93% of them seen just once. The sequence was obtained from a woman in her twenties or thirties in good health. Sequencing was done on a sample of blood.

CDR3 DNA sequence: TGTGCCAGCAGTTCCACAGGGGCCCTAGCCAAAAACATTCAGTACTTC. Its protein is CASSSTGALAKNIQYF. The V call is TRBV27, the J call TRBJ2-4; 7 bases align to TRBD1. The ends lost 4 bases at V and 0 bases at J; junction bases unmatched: 6. Looked up from germline, CDR1 is MNHEY and CDR2 is SMNVEV (reference sequence). The CDR3 loop spans 16 amino acids.